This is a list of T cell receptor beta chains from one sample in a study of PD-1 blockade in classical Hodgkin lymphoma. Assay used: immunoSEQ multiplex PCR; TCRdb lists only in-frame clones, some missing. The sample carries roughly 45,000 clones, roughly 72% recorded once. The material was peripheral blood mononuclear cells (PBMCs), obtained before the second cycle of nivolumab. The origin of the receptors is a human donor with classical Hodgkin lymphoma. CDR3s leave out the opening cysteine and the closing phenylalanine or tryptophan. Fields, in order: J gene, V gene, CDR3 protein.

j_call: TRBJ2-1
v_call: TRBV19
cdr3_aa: ASSVGYNEQF

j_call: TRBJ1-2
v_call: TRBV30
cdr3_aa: AWSDWGDGYT

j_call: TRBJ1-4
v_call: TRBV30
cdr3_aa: AWSGKQGVEEKLF

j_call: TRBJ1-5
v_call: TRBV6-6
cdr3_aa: ASIPPSGFNQPQH

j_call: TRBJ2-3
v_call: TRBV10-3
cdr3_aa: AISGVTEDTQY

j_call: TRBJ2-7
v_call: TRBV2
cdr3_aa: ASTGADSYEQY

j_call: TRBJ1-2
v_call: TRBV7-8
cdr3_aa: ASSLMPRDPNYGYT

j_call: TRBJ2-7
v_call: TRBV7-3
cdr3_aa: ASSLVLEGYEQY

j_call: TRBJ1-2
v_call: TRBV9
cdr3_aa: ASSGGGVSSSYGYT

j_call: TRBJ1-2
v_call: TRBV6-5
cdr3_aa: ASGTSLPSVYGYT

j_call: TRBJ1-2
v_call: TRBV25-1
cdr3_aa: ASSEAYGYT

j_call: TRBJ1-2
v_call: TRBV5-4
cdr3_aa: ASSLFGALGYT

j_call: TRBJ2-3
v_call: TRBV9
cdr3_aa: ASSVSTSLAGDTQY

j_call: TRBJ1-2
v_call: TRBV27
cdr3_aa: ASSIEIDDYGYT

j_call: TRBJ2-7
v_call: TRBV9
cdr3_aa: ASSVDGGPYEQY

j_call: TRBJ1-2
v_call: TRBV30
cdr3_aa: AWSVTGEGYT

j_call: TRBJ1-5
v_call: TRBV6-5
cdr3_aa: ASSYSGDQPQH

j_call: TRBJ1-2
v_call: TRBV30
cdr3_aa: AWEGGRTYGYT

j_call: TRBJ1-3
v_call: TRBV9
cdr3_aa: ASSVGWTSGNTIY

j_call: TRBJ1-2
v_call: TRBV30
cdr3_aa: AWSQDVGLPGGYGYT

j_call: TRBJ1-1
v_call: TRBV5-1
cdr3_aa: ASSLESGNTEAF

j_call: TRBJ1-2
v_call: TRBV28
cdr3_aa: ASRATGAGDYGYT

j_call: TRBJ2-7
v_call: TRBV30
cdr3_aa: AWSAGLGEVEQY

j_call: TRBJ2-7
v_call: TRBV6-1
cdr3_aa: ASSVNMVLRYEQY

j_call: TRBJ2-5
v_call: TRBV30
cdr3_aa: AWSSGTRGETQY

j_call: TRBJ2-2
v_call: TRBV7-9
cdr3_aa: ASSSDLPPNTGELF

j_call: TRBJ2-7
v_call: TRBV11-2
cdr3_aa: ASSLYRDYEQY

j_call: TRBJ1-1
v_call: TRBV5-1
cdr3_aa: ASSSDSMNTEAF

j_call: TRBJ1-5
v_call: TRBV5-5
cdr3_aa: ASSPDYSNQPQH

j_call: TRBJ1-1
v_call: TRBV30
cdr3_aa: AWSVGVQNTEAF

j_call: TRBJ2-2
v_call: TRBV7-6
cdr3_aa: ASSLSGTTGELF

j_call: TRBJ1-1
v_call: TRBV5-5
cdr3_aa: ASSWEGQGNTEAF

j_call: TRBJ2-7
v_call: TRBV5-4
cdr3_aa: ASSLTGGFEQY

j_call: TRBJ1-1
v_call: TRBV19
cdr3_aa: ASSNWNTEAF